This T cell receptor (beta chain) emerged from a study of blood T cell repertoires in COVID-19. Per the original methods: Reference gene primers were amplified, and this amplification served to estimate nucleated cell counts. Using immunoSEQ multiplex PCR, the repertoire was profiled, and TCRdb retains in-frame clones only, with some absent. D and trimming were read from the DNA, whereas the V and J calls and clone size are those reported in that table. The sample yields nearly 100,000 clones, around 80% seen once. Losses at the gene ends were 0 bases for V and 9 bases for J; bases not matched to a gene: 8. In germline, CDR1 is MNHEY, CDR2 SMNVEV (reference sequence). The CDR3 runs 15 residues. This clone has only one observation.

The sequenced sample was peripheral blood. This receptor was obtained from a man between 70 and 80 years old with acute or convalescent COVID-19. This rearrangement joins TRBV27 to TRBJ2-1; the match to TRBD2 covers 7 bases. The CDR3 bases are TGTGCCAGCAGTTTATCGAGCACTAGCGATGGTGAGCAGTTCTTC. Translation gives CASSLSSTSDGEQFF.